Listed below are T cell receptor beta chains from one sample, sequenced in a study of T-cell reconstitution after alpha-beta-depleted transplantation in children. TCRdb re-called the PCR reads through MiXCR, storing one row per CDR3 protein. The sample has a few hundred thousand distinct CDR3 sequences, about 12% seen once; the top ten hold about 5.4%. The starting material was PBMCs from the stem cell graft donor, obtained from the stem cell graft. The source is a human donor who donated a stem cell graft to a child with combined immunodeficiency. Each CDR3 is given with its conserved first and last residue. D genes are given only for firm matches. Clone size is shown for a subset of rows, as once, few, many or a class of expanded clone.

V gene: TRBV10-3
clone size: -
J gene: TRBJ2-3
D gene: -
CDR3 DNA: TGTGCCATCAGTGAGTCCTTGACGGGGACCAGGAGCACAGATACGCAGTATTTT
CDR3 protein: CAISESLTGTRSTDTQYF

V gene: TRBV7-9
clone size: many
J gene: TRBJ1-3
D gene: -
CDR3 DNA: TGTGCCAGCAGCGAAACTGGTTCGGCTTGGGGTGGAAACACCATATATTTT
CDR3 protein: CASSETGSAWGGNTIYF

V gene: TRBV4-3
clone size: -
J gene: TRBJ1-4
D gene: TRBD1
CDR3 DNA: TGCGCCAGCAGCCAGGGGACAGGGGACGAAAAACTGTTTTTT
CDR3 protein: CASSQGTGDEKLFF

V gene: TRBV12-3/TRBV12-4
clone size: many
J gene: TRBJ2-3
D gene: -
CDR3 DNA: TGTGCCAGCAGTTTAGACTTTGTGGTAGATACGCAGTATTTT
CDR3 protein: CASSLDFVVDTQYF

V gene: TRBV5-4
clone size: few
J gene: TRBJ2-1
D gene: -
CDR3 DNA: TGTGCCAGCAGCTTGGTGGGTTGGACGAATGAGCAGTTCTTC
CDR3 protein: CASSLVGWTNEQFF

V gene: TRBV12-3/TRBV12-4
clone size: many
J gene: TRBJ1-5
D gene: -
CDR3 DNA: TGTGCCAGCAGTTTAGTTGAGGGTCATCAGCCCCAGCATTTT
CDR3 protein: CASSLVEGHQPQHF

V gene: TRBV20-1
clone size: -
J gene: TRBJ2-2
D gene: -
CDR3 DNA: TGCAGTGCTACGGGACTGAACACCGGGGAGCTGTTTTTT
CDR3 protein: CSATGLNTGELFF

V gene: TRBV20-1
clone size: few
J gene: TRBJ2-7
D gene: -
CDR3 DNA: TGCAGTGCCCCCTGGGCTGGACGGAGGACGGGGGAGCAGTACTTC
CDR3 protein: CSAPWAGRRTGEQYF

V gene: TRBV28
clone size: many
J gene: TRBJ2-7
D gene: -
CDR3 DNA: TGTGCCAGCAGTTCGTGGGACGGGGCCTACGAGCAGTACTTC
CDR3 protein: CASSSWDGAYEQYF

V gene: TRBV5-1
clone size: -
J gene: TRBJ2-7
D gene: -
CDR3 DNA: TGCGCCAGCAGCTTAGGGACCAGGACACCAGTCTACGAGCAGTACTTC
CDR3 protein: CASSLGTRTPVYEQYF

V gene: TRBV29-1
clone size: few
J gene: TRBJ2-1
D gene: TRBD2
CDR3 DNA: TGCAGCGTTGAAGGAGTAGCGGGAGGCGCTGAGCAGTTCTTC
CDR3 protein: CSVEGVAGGAEQFF

V gene: TRBV20-1
clone size: few
J gene: TRBJ1-6
D gene: -
CDR3 DNA: TGCAGTGCTAGCGGGACCTATAATTCACCCCTCCACTTT
CDR3 protein: CSASGTYNSPLHF